This TCR beta chain came from a study of T cell changes during pregnancy in multiple sclerosis. Data came from immunoSEQ multiplex PCR; TCRdb stores just in-frame clones and leaves some out. This sample has some 90,000 clones, with 91% found just once. This TCR was sampled from a female donor in good health, enrolled as a control in a pregnancy study. Sequenced material: peripheral blood, taken after pregnancy.

The CDR3 loop is CASSLFVQGAETQYF. The CDR3 DNA reads as TGTGCCAGCAGCCTGTTTGTCCAGGGCGCAGAGACCCAGTACTTC. The chain is built from TRBV7-2 and TRBJ2-5; weak D call: TRBD1 (5 bases). The V end lost 5 bases, the J end lost 4 bases, and 17 bases lay between the germline ends. Germline lookup yields CDR1 SGHTA and CDR2 FQGNSA. The CDR3 extends over 15 amino acids.